The 5 T cell receptor beta chains listed next were all sequenced from one sample in a study of shared clonotypes between healthy human individuals. The protocol was immunoSEQ multiplex PCR, while the TCRdb copy is restricted to in-frame clones and leaves out a portion. The sample gives millions of clones, 85% to 95% of which show up once; under 0.15% is in the top ten. Sequencing was done on a sample of naive CD4+ T cells sorted from blood. Subset indicated: CD45RA+ positively selected. The receptors derive from a man between 18 and 29 years old in good health.

A note on this clone: The same CDR3 can be traced to other DNA sequences in this sample. The CDR3 protein is CASSEGGVGNQPQHF. The CDR3 DNA reads as TGTGCCAGCAGTGAAGGCGGGGTTGGCAATCAGCCCCAGCATTTT. The chain recombines TRBV6-1 with TRBJ1-5; D gene unclear. This CDR3 is 15 amino acids long. Trimming cost V 1 base and J 2 bases, with 9 bases left between them. Germline V CDR1 and CDR2: MNHNS, SASEGT.

The V and J genes are TRBV6-1 and TRBJ1-2, with unresolved D. Germline V CDR1 and CDR2: MNHNS, SASEGT. The ends were cut back, 5 bases at V and 2 bases at J, with 9 bases in the middle. This CDR3 is built from 13 residues. DNA for the CDR3: TGTGCCAGCAGTACCAGCGCCAACTATGGCTACACCTTC. It translates to CASSTSANYGYTF.

The chain employs TRBV14 and TRBJ2-3; the D is unclear. CDR3 size: 15 residues. CDR1 and CDR2 from the germline V gene are SGHDN and FVKESK. V lost 0 bases and J 3 bases, leaving 10 bases between the germline ends. In DNA, the CDR3 is TGTGCCAGCAGCCAAGATCTTTTCGTGACAGATACGCAGTATTTT. Translating gives CASSQDLFVTDTQYF.

This clone showed up just once. The V and J genes are TRBV18 and TRBJ1-1; unclear D gene. The CDR3 is 13 amino acids. Germline CDR1 KGHSH, CDR2 LQKENI. Between the trimmed V and J ends, which lost 0 bases and 3 bases, there was a span of 5 bases. CDR3 DNA sequence: TGTGCCAGCTCACCACCTATGGACACTGAAGCTTTCTTT. Encoded protein: CASSPPMDTEAFF.

This chain uses TRBV28 with TRBJ1-5; D is possibly TRBD1 (5 bases). The germline V gene has CDR1 MDHEN and CDR2 SYDVKM. CDR3 size: 13 residues. V was cut by 5 bases and J by 9 bases, with 14 bases left in between. The CDR3 coding sequence is TGTGCCAGCAGTCTGGGACTTCGGGGGCCCCAGCATTTT. It translates to CASSLGLRGPQHF.